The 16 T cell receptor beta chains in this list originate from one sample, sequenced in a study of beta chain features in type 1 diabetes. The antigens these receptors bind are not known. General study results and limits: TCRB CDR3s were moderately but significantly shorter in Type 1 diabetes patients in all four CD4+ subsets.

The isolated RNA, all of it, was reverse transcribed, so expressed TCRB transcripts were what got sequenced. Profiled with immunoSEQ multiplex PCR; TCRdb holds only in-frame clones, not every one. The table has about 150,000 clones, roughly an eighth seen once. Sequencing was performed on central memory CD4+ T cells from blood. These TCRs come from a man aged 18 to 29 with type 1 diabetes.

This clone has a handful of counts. CDR3 protein: CASDSQGNRTKGYTF. The CDR3 nucleotides read TGTGCCAGCGATTCACAGGGGAACCGAACAAAGGGCTACACCTTC. This sequence joins TRBV21-1 and TRBJ1-2; TRBD1 is the table's D call and was not checked against the DNA. TRBV21-1 is deemed a pseudogene. The CDR3 totals 15 residues.

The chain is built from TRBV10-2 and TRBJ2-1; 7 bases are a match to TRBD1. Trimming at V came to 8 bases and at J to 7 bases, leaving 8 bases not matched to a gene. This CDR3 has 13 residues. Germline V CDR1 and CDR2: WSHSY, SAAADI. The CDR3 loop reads CASATGAWNEQFF. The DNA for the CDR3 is TGCGCCAGCGCTACAGGGGCTTGGAATGAGCAGTTCTTC.

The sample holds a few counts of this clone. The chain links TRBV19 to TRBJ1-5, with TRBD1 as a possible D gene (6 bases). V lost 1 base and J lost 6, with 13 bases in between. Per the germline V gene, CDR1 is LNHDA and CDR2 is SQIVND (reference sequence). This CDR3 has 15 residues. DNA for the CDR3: TGTGCCAGTAGTATAGGAACGGGGGCGTTTCAGCCCCAGCATTTT. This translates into CASSIGTGAFQPQHF.

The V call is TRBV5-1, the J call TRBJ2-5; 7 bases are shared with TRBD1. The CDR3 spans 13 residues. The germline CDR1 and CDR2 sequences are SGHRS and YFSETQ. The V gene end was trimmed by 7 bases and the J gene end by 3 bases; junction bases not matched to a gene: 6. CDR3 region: CASAGQDKETQYF. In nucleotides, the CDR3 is TGCGCCAGCGCAGGACAGGATAAAGAGACCCAGTACTTC.

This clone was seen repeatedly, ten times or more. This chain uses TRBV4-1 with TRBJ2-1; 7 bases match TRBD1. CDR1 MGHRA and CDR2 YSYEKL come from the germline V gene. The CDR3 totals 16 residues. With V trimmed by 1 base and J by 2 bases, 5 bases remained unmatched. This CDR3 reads CASSQGRQGTYNEQFF. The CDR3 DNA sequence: TGCGCCAGCAGCCAAGGTAGACAGGGAACCTACAATGAGCAGTTCTTC.

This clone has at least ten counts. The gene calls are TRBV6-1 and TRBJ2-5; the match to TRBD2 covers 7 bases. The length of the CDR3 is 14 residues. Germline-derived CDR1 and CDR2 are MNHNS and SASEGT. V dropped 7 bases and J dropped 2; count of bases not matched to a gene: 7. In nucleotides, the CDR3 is TGTGCCAGCAAAGAACTAGCGAGTCAAGAGACCCAGTACTTC. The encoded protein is CASKELASQETQYF.

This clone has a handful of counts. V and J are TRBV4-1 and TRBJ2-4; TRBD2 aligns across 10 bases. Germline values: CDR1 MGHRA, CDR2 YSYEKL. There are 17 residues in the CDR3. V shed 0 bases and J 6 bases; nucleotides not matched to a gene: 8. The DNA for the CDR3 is TGCGCCAGCAGCCAAGATGAGGCAAGCGGGGGGGCAAACATTCAGTACTTC. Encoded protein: CASSQDEASGGANIQYF.

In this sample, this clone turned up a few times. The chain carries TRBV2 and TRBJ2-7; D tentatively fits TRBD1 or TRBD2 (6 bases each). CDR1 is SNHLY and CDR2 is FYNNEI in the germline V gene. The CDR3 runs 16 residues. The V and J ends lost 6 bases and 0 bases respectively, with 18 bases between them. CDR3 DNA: TGTGCCAGCAGCCCCCTCAGAGAGGGGGGCTCCTACGAGCAGTACTTC. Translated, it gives CASSPLREGGSYEQYF.

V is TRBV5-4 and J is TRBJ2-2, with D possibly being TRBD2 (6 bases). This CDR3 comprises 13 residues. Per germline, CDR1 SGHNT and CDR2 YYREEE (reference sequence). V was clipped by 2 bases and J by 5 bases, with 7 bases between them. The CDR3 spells CASSFAGTGELFF. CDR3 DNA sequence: TGTGCCAGCAGCTTCGCGGGAACCGGGGAGCTGTTTTTT.

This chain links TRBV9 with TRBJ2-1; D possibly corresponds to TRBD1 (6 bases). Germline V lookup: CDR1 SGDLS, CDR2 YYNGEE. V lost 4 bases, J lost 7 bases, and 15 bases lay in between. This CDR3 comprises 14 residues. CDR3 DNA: TGTGCCAGCAGCCCTTATTCAGGGGAAAATGAGCAGTTCTTC. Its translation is CASSPYSGENEQFF.

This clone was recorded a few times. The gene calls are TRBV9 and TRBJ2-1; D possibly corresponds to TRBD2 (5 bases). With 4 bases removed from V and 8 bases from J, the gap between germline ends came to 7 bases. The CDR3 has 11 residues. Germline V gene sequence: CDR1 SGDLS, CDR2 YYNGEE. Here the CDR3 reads CASSSSYEQFF. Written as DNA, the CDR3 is TGTGCCAGCAGCTCTAGCTATGAGCAGTTCTTC.

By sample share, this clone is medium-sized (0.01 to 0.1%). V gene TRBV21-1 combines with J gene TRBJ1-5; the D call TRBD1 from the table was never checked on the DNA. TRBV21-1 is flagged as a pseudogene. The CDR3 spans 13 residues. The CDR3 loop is CASKTGGNQPQHF. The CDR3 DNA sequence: TGTGCCAGCAAAACAGGGGGCAACCAGCCCCAGCATTTT.

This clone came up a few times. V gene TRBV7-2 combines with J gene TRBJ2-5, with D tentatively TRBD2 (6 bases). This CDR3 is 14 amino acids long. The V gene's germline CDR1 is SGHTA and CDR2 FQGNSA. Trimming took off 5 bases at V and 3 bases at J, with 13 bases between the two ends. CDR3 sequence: CASSAPGREETQYF. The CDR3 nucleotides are TGTGCCAGCAGCGCCCCCGGGAGAGAAGAGACCCAGTACTTC.

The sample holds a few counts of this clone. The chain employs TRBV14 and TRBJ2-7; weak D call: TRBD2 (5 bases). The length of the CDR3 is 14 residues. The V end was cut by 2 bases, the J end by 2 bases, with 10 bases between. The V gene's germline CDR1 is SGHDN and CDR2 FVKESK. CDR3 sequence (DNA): TGTGCCAGCAGCCAATTACCGGGGACCTACGAGCAGTACTTC. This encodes CASSQLPGTYEQYF.

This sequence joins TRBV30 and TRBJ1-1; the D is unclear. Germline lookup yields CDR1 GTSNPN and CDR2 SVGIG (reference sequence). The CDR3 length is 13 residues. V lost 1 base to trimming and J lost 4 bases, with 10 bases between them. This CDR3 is CAWSEGTLTEAFF. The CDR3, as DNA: TGTGCCTGGAGTGAAGGCACCCTCACTGAAGCTTTCTTT.

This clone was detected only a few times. CDR3 DNA sequence: TGTGCCAGCAGTTACCGGGAGAACTATGGCTACACCTTC. Protein sequence: CASSYRENYGYTF. This sequence joins TRBV6-5 and TRBJ1-2; D remains ambiguous. The germline gives CDR1 MNHEY, CDR2 SVGAGI. Trimming took 2 bases from V and 2 from J, leaving 6 bases between them. The CDR3 totals 13 residues.